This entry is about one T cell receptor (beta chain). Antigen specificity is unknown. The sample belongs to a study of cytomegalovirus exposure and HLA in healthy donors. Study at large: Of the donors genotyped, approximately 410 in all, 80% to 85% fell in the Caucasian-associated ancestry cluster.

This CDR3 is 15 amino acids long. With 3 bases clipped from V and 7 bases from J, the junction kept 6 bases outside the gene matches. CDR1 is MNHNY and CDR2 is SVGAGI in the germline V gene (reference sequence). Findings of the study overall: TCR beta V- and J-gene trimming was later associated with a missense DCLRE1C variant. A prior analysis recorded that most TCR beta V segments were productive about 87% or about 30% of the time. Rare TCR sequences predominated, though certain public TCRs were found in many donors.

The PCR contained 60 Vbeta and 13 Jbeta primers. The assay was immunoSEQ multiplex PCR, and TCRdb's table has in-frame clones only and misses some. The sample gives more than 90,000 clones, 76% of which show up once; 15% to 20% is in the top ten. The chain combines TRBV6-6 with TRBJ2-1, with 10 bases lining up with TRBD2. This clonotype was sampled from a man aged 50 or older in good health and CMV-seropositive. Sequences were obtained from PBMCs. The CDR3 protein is CASSYLLAGVNEQFF. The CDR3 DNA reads TGTGCCAGCAGTTATCTCCTAGCGGGGGTGAATGAGCAGTTCTTC.